This T cell receptor (beta chain) was captured by sequencing in a study of vaccination and CD4 T cells after COVID-19. Treatment defined: 10-day PBMC culture with coronavirus spike peptide pools or control peptides (ViraFEST assay). PBMCs, plated at a few million per well, were grown in the presence of roughly 9.5 IU/ml IL-2 and roughly 10 ug/ml peptide pools. This clonotype showed up just a few times. Its target is not known. The CDR3 totals 16 residues. CDR1 and CDR2 from the germline V gene are MNHEY and SMNVEV (reference sequence). Between the trimmed V and J ends, which lost 0 bases and 4 bases, there was a span of 13 bases. The study sequenced cultured CD4+ T cell DNA using the Oncomine TCR Beta short-read assay. Cultured CD4+ T cells were the source of extracted genomic DNA. TCRdb re-called the PCR reads through MiXCR, storing one row per CDR3 protein. Of about 11,000 distinct CDR3 sequences detected, 65% appear once; the ten largest clones hold roughly 25%.

The origin of this receptor is a human donor who had recovered from COVID-19. V gene TRBV27 combines with J gene TRBJ1-5; D is uncertain. The specimen was CD4+ T cells from blood, cultured in vitro, collected before SARS-CoV-2 vaccination. Written as DNA, the CDR3 is TGTGCCAGCAGTTTATCGGGTGCGGGGAAAAATCAGCCCCAGCATTTT. Translating gives CASSLSGAGKNQPQHF.